Below, 9 T cell receptor beta chains from the same sample are listed, as sequenced in a study of cytomegalovirus exposure and HLA in healthy donors. Only in-frame clones appear in the TCRdb table, and some are missing; sequencing was by immunoSEQ multiplex PCR. The sample consists of about 200,000 clones, around 86% of them appearing once. Sequenced input: PBMCs. These receptors were collected from a woman aged 18-30 years in good health and CMV-seropositive.

The genes are TRBV13 and TRBJ2-7; TRBD2 agrees at 15 bases. V lost 5 bases, J lost 2 bases, and 4 bases stayed unmatched. Looked up from germline, CDR1 is PRHDT and CDR2 is FYEKMQ (reference sequence). The CDR3 length is 16 residues. CDR3 loop: CASSSRTSGRAYEQYF. The CDR3 region has the DNA TGTGCCAGCAGCAGCCGGACTAGCGGGAGGGCCTACGAGCAGTACTTC.

V is TRBV6-1 and J is TRBJ2-7; TRBD2 matches at 9 bases. The trim removed 7 bases at V and 2 bases at J, leaving 6 bases unmatched. The length of the CDR3 is 14 residues. CDR1 is MNHNS, CDR2 SASEGT, per germline. CDR3 nucleotide sequence: TGTGCCAGCACGCGGGAGGGGGGGCCCTACGAGCAGTACTTC. Residues: CASTREGGPYEQYF.

The V gene is TRBV28, the J gene TRBJ1-5; D remains ambiguous. The CDR3 contains 13 residues. V was shortened by 3 bases and J by 8 bases, with 11 bases between the two germline ends. Germline-derived CDR1 and CDR2 are MDHEN and SYDVKM. Written as DNA, the CDR3 is TGTGCCAGCAGTTTTTTATTTCAGAAGCCCCAGCATTTT. Encoded protein: CASSFLFQKPQHF.

This sequence joins TRBV19 and TRBJ1-1; D is ambiguous. The CDR3 is made up of 13 amino acids. Germline lookup yields CDR1 LNHDA and CDR2 SQIVND (reference sequence). V dropped 3 bases and J dropped 1 base, with 6 bases sitting between them. For the CDR3, the DNA is TGTGCCAGTAGTATTGGGAGGAACACTGAAGCTTTCTTT. Translation: CASSIGRNTEAFF. Full variable domain (rest looked up from reference TRBV19 and TRBJ1-1): DGGITQSPKYLFRKEGQNVTLSCEQNLNHDAMYWYRQDPGQGLRLIYYSQIVNDFQKGDIAEGYSVSREKKESFPLTVTSAQKNPTAFYLCASSIGRNTEAFFGQGTRLTVV.

This clone was found once. This chain connects TRBV29-1 to TRBJ2-1, with D maybe TRBD2 (7 bases). With 6 bases removed from V and 2 bases from J, the gap between germline ends came to 14 bases. The germline V gene encodes CDR1 SQVTM and CDR2 ANQGSEA. The CDR3 is 14 amino acids. CDR3 loop: CSVGRGPPYNEQFF. The CDR3 region has the DNA TGCAGCGTGGGGCGGGGGCCCCCCTACAATGAGCAGTTCTTC.

CDR3 loop: CASSSRGYGYTF. In nucleotides, the CDR3 is TGTGCCAGCAGCTCCCGCGGCTATGGCTACACCTTC. This rearrangement joins TRBV11-1 to TRBJ1-2, with D unresolved. Germline CDR1 and CDR2: SGHAT and FQDESV (reference sequence). V was cut by 4 bases and J by 4 bases, with 7 bases left in between. CDR3 size: 12 residues.

This clone was seen only a few times. This chain links TRBV12-5 with TRBJ2-7; possible D gene TRBD1, 5 bases. Trimming pared 1 base from V and 2 bases from J, leaving 9 bases between. CDR3 size: 14 residues. The germline V gene has CDR1 LGHNT and CDR2 FRNRAP. CDR3 sequence: CASGLEAGPYEQYF. In DNA, the CDR3 is TGTGCTAGTGGTTTGGAGGCAGGGCCCTACGAGCAGTACTTC. Complete variable domain (other parts from reference TRBV12-5 and TRBJ2-7): DARVTQTPRHKVTEMGQEVTMRCQPILGHNTVFWYRQTMMQGLELLAYFRNRAPLDDSGMPKDRFSAEMPDATLATLKIQPSEPRDSAVYFCASGLEAGPYEQYFGPGTRLTVT.

The chain has TRBV4-1 and TRBJ1-5; D call uncertain. Looked up from germline, CDR1 is MGHRA and CDR2 is YSYEKL. Trimming left V 3 bases short and J 1 base short, with 13 bases between. The CDR3 consists of 16 residues. CDR3 residues: CASSQGGFVSNQPQHF. CDR3 coding DNA: TGCGCCAGCAGCCAGGGAGGGTTCGTGAGCAATCAGCCCCAGCATTTT.

This chain joins TRBV2 and TRBJ2-3; 9 nucleotides align to TRBD2. J lost 5 bases, V lost 6 bases, and 6 bases had no gene match. CDR3 length: 14 amino acids. The germline V gene has CDR1 SNHLY and CDR2 FYNNEI. CDR3 sequence (DNA): TGTGCCAGCAGCCCGGGACTAGCAGGAGATACGCAGTATTTT. Protein sequence: CASSPGLAGDTQYF.